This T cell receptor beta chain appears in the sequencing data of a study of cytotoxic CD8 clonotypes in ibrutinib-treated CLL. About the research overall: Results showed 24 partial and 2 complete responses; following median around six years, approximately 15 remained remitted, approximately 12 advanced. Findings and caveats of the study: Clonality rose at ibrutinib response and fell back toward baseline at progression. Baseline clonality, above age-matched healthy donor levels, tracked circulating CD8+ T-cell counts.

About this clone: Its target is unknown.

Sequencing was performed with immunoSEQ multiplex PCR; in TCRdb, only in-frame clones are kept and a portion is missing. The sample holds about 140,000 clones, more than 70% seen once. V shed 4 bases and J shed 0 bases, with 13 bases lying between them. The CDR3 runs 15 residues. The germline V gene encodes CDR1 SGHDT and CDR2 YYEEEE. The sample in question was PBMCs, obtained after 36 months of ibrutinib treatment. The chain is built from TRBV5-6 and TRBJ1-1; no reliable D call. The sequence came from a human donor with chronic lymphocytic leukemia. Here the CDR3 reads CASSAPRLMNTEAFF. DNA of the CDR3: TGTGCCAGCAGCGCACCCAGGCTAATGAACACTGAAGCTTTCTTT.